This T cell receptor beta chain was found in a study of cytomegalovirus exposure and HLA in healthy donors. General study findings and limits: It was likely that a cluster of highly shared sequence variants was a sequencing artifact.

Remarks on this clone: Antigen specificity is unknown.

13 Jbeta primers and 60 Vbeta primers were used for the PCR. Sequencing was performed with immunoSEQ multiplex PCR; in TCRdb, only in-frame clones are kept and a portion is missing. The data contain more than 100,000 clones, around 76% of them singletons. The germline V gene has CDR1 SGHAT and CDR2 FQNNGV. V was clipped by 6 bases and J by 1 base; unmatched bases: 6. The CDR3 extends over 15 amino acids. The rearrangement uses TRBV11-2 and TRBJ1-5; TRBD1 agrees at 7 bases. The source of this sequence is a woman between 18 and 30 years old in good health and CMV-seropositive. The sequencing input was PBMCs. The CDR3 protein is CASSRDRASNQPQHF. As DNA, the CDR3 is TGTGCCAGCAGTCGCGACAGGGCGAGCAATCAGCCCCAGCATTTT.